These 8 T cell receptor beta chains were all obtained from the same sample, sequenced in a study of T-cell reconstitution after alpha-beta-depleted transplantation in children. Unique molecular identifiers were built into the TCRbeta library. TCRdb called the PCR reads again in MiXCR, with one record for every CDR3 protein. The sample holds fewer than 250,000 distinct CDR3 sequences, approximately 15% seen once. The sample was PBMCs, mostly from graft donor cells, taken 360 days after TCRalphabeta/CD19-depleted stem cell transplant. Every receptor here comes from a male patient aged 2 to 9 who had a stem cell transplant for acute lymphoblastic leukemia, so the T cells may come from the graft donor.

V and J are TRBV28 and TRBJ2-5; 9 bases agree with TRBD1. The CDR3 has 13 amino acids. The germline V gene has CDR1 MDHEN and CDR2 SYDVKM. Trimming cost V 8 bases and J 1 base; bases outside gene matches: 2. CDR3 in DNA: TGTGCCAGCGGGGGACAGGGCCAAGAGACCCAGTACTTC. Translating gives CASGGQGQETQYF.

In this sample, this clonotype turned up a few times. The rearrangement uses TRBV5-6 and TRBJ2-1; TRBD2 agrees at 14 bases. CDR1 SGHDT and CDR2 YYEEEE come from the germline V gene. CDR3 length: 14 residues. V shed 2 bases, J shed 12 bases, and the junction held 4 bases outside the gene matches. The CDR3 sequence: CASSFSGLAGVQFF. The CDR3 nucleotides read TGTGCCAGCAGCTTTTCGGGACTAGCGGGGGTGCAGTTCTTC.

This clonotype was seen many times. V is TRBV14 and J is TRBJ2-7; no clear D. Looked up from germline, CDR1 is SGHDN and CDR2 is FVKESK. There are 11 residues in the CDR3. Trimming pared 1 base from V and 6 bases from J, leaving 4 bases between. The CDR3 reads CASSQGPEQYF. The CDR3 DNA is TGTGCCAGCAGCCAAGGACCCGAGCAGTACTTC.

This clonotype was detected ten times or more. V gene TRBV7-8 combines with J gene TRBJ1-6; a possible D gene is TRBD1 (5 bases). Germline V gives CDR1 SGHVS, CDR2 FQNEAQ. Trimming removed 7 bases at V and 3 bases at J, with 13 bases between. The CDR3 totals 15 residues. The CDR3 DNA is TGTGCCAGCACCCACGGGACGTTCTATAATTCACCCCTCCACTTT. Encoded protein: CASTHGTFYNSPLHF. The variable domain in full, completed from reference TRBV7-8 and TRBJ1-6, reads GAGVSQSPRYKVAKRGQDVALRCDPISGHVSLFWYQQALGQGPEFLTYFQNEAQLDKSGLPSDRFFAERPEGSVSTLKIQRTQQEDSAVYLCASTHGTFYNSPLHFGNGTRLTVT.

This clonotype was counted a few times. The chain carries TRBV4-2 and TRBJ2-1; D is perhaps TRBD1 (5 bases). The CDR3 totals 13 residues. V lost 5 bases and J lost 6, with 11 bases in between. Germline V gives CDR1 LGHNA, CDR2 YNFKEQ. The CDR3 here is CASSYDSPNEQFF. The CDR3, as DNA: TGTGCCAGCAGCTATGACAGCCCCAATGAGCAGTTCTTC.

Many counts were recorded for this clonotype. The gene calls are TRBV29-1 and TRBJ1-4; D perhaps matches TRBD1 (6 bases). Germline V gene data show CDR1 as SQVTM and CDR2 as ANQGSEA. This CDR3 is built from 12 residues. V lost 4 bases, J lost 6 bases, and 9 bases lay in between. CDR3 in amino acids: CSVVSGDEKLFF. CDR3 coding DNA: TGCAGCGTTGTTTCAGGGGATGAAAAACTGTTTTTT.

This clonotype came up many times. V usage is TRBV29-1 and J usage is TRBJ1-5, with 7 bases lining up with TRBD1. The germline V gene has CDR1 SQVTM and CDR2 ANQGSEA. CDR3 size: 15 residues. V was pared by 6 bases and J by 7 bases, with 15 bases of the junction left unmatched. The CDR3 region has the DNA TGCAGCGTCGTGGAGATAGGGGGCGAGGGACAGCCCCAGCATTTT. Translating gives CSVVEIGGEGQPQHF. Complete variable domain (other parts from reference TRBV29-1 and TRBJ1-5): SAVISQKPSRDICQRGTSLTIQCQVDSQVTMMFWYRQQPGQSLTLIATANQGSEATYESGFVIDKFPISRPNLTFSTLTVSNMSPEDSSIYLCSVVEIGGEGQPQHFGDGTRLSIL.

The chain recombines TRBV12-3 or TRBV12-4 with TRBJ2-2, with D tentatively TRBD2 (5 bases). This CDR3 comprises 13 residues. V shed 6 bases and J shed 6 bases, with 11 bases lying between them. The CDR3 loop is CASSLLGAGELFF. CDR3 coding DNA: TGTGCCAGCAGCCTACTAGGTGCCGGGGAGCTGTTTTTT.